This TCR beta chain was sequenced for a study of beta chain features in type 1 diabetes. Overall study: Patients looked much like healthy donors when it came to age, gender and cell yields.

One heparinised draw of blood, averaging about 120 mL, came from each donor. Expressed TCRB transcripts got sequenced, as all isolated RNA was reverse transcribed. Naive, central memory and regulatory T cell samples averaged roughly 3.8 million reads. This table comes from immunoSEQ multiplex PCR, and its TCRdb copy is limited to in-frame clones, with some not included. In the table there are 250,000 to 350,000 clones, 9.5% to 12% of which are singletons. This TCR derives from a woman in her twenties or thirties in good health. The source material was naive CD4+ T cells from blood.

The CDR3 is CASSLAGTGGLETQYF. In DNA, the CDR3 is TGTGCCAGCAGTTTGGCCGGGACAGGGGGCCTGGAGACCCAGTACTTC. The chain has TRBV28 and TRBJ2-5; the match to TRBD1 covers 12 bases. Trimming cost V 3 bases and J 5 bases; bases outside gene matches: 7. This CDR3 contains 16 residues. Germline V CDR1 and CDR2: MDHEN, SYDVKM.